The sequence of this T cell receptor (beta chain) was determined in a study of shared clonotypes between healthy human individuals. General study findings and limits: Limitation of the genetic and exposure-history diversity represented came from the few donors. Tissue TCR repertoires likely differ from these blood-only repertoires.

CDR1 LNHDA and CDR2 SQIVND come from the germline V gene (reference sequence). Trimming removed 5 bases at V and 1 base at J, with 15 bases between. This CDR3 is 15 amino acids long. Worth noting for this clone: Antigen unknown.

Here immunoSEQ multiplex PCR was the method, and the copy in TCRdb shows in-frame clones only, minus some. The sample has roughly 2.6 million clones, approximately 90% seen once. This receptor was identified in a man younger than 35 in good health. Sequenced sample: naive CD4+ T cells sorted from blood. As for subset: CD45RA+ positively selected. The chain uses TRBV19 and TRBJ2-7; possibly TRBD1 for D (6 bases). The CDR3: CASSSQGVGSYEQYF. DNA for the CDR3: TGTGCCAGTAGTTCACAGGGTGTTGGGTCCTACGAGCAGTACTTC.